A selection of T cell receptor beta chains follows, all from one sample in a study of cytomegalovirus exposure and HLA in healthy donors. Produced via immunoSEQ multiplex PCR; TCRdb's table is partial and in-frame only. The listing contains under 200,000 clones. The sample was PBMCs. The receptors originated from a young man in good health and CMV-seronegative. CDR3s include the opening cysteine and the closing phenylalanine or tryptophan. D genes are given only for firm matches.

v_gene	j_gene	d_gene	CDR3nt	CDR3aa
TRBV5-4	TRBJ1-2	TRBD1	TGTGCCAGCAGCGTAACAGGGGGAGAGGGGTATGGCTACACCTTC	CASSVTGGEGYGYTF
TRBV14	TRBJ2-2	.	TGTGCCAGCAGCCACCCCTCTTCCCGGGACACCGGGGAGCTGTTTTTT	CASSHPSSRDTGELFF
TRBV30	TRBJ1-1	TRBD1	TGTGCCTGGAGTGTCTGGGACAGTGTCAATAGTGAAGCTTTCTTT	CAWSVWDSVNSEAFF
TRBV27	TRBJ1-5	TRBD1	TGTGCCAGCAGTTTATTCGGGACAGGGAATCAGCCCCAGCATTTT	CASSLFGTGNQPQHF
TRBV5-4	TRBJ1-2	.	TGTGCCAGCAGCTTCCGGGCCCGGGAGGGGGTGTATGGCTACACCTTC	CASSFRAREGVYGYTF
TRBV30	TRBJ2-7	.	TGTGCCTGGAGTGTGGGCCTTTCCTACGAGCAGTACTTC	CAWSVGLSYEQYF
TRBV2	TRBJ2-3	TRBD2	TGTGCCAGCAGTGCCCCAGGTAGCGGGGCGACAGATACGCAGTATTTT	CASSAPGSGATDTQYF
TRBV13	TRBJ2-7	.	TGTGCCAGCAGCCTTAGTGGCTACGAGCAGTACTTC	CASSLSGYEQYF
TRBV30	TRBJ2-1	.	TGTGCCTGGAGTCCCCTGTACAATGAGCAGTTCTTC	CAWSPLYNEQFF
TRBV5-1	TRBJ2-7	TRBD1	TGCGCCAGCAGCCCCGACAGGGGGAGCTCCTACGAGCAGTACTTC	CASSPDRGSSYEQYF
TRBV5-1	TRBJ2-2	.	TGCGCCAGCAGCTTGGCCCAAGAGACCGGGGAGCTGTTTTTT	CASSLAQETGELFF
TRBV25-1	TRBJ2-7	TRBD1	TGTGCCAGCAGTGCGTCACAGGGGCGCAGCGAGCAGTACTTC	CASSASQGRSEQYF
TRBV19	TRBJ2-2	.	TGTGCCAGTAGTAGTCTGGGGGCGCCCACCGGGGAGCTGTTTTTT	CASSSLGAPTGELFF
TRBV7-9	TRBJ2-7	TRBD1	TGTGCCAGCAGCGCACAGGGGGGATCCTACGAGCAGTACTTC	CASSAQGGSYEQYF
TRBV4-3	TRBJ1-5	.	TGCGCCAGCAGCCAAGAATCGTCGTGGGGCCAGCCCCAGCATTTT	CASSQESSWGQPQHF
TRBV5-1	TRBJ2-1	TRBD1	TGCGCCAGCAGCCCGCCCGGGACAGGGGCCCTATACAATGAGCAGTTCTTC	CASSPPGTGALYNEQFF
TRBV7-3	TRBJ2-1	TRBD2	TGTGCCAGCAGCTTTAGCGGGATCAACAATGAGCAGTTCTTC	CASSFSGINNEQFF
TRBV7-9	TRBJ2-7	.	TGTGCCAGCAGCTTATATAGCGGAAGCTCCTACGAGCAGTACTTC	CASSLYSGSSYEQYF
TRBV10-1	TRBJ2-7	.	TGCGCCAGCAGTGAGAATACCAGGAGAGACTACGAGCAGTACTTC	CASSENTRRDYEQYF
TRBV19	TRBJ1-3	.	TGTGCCAGTAGTATGGGCTTCGGGATTTCTGGAAACACCATATATTTT	CASSMGFGISGNTIYF
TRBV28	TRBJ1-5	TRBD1	TGTGCCAGCAGGGGACAGGGGGCCGGTCAGCCCCAGCATTTT	CASRGQGAGQPQHF
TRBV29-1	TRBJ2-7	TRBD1	TGCAGCGTCCTTAGGCGGGACAGGGGAGTAATCGAGCAGTGCTTC	CSVLRRDRGVIEQCF
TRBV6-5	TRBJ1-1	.	TGTGCCAGCAGTACCACAACCCCCACTGAAGCTTTCTTT	CASSTTTPTEAFF
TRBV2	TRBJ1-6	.	TGTGCCAGCAGTGAGATACAGGGCGGCAATTCACCCCTCCACTTT	CASSEIQGGNSPLHF
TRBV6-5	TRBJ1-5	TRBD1	TGTGCCAGCAGTTCCTTGCAGGGGGGATTTGATCAGCCCCAGCATTTT	CASSSLQGGFDQPQHF
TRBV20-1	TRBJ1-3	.	TGCAGTGCTAGCGAGGGTGTCACCATATATTTT	CSASEGVTIYF
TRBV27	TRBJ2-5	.	TGTGCCAGCAGCCCAGGGGCAGAAGAGACCCAGTACTTC	CASSPGAEETQYF
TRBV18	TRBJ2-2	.	TGTGCCAGCTCACCCAACACAGGGGAGGCCGGGGAGCTGTTTTTT	CASSPNTGEAGELFF
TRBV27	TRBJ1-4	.	TGTGCCAGCAGGCAAACAGGGATCGGGGAAAAACTGTTTTTT	CASRQTGIGEKLFF
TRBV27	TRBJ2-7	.	TGTGCCAGCAGTACCAACAGGGATCCTTTCTACGAGCAGTACTTC	CASSTNRDPFYEQYF
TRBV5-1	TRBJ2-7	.	TGCGCCAGCAGCCCGACGATGACAGTGTACGAGCAGTACTTC	CASSPTMTVYEQYF
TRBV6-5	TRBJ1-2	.	TGTGCCAGCAGTTACTCTCCCACAGGGAACTATGGCTACACCTTC	CASSYSPTGNYGYTF
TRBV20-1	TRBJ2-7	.	TGCAGTGCTAGTCTAAACTACGAGCAGTACTTC	CSASLNYEQYF
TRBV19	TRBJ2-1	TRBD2	TGTGCCAGTAGTATACTAAGAACTAGCGGGGGAAATGAGCAGTTCTTC	CASSILRTSGGNEQFF
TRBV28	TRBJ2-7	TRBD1	TGTGCCAGCAGTTTATCCACAGGGGTCCCCTACGAGCAGTACTTC	CASSLSTGVPYEQYF
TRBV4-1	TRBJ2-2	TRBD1	TGCGCCAGCAGCCACGGACAGGGGGCCACCGGGGAGCTGTTTTTT	CASSHGQGATGELFF
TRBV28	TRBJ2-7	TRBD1	TGTGCCAGCAGTTTCCCGCTGGGATCAGACAGGGATTATTACGAGCAGTACTTC	CASSFPLGSDRDYYEQYF
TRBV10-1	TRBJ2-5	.	TGCGCCAGCAGTGATGGGGGAGGCCAAGAGACCCAGTACTTC	CASSDGGGQETQYF
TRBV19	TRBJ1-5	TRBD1	TGTGCCAGTAGTCAACAGGGGGCAGGTCAGCCCCAGCATTTT	CASSQQGAGQPQHF
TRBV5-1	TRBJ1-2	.	TGCGCCAGCGGCACCCCCAGTCGGGATTTTGGCTACACCTTC	CASGTPSRDFGYTF
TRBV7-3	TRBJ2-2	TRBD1	TGTGCCAGCAGCTTAACCGGCAGGGGGCCGAACACCGGGGAGCTGTTTTTT	CASSLTGRGPNTGELFF
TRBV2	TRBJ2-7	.	TGTGCCAGCAGTGAAGCGCTTGGAGAACAGTACTTC	CASSEALGEQYF
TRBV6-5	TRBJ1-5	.	TGTGCCAGCAGTTACTCGATTTTGAGCCAGCCCCAGCATTTT	CASSYSILSQPQHF
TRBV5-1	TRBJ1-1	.	TGCGCCAGCAGCCCGTCCGTGGGACAGAACACTGAAGCTTTCTTT	CASSPSVGQNTEAFF
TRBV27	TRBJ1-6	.	TGTGCCAGCAGTTTGGAGGGACCGAACTATAATTCACCCCTCCACTTT	CASSLEGPNYNSPLHF
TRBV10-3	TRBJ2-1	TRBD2	TGTGCCATCAGTGAAGGACTAGCGGGGGGCCACTCCTACAATGGGCAGTTCTTC	CAISEGLAGGHSYNGQFF
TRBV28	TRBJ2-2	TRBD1	TGTGCCAGCCTGGGTCCAACGGGACAGGGGGTCGGGGCCGGGGAGCTGTTTTTT	CASLGPTGQGVGAGELFF